The T cell receptor (beta chain) under discussion was sequenced for a study of cytomegalovirus exposure and HLA in healthy donors. Overall study: Earlier, approximately 190 million T cells were analyzed, and some 120 million unique TCR beta sequences were found among them.

PCR was performed using 60 Vbeta and 13 Jbeta primers. TCRdb's table, derived via immunoSEQ multiplex PCR, lists solely in-frame clones and lacks some. The data contain under 35,000 clones, 62% of them singletons. Though nominally healthy at sampling, donors likely had unrecorded immune exposures. Study findings and constraints: For most TCR sequences rarity was the rule, although some public TCRs occurred in many donors. Trimming of TCR beta V- and J-genes showed a link, identified in a later analysis, to a missense DCLRE1C variant.

Germline V lookup: CDR1 ENHRY, CDR2 SYGVKD. V was clipped by 3 bases and J by 4 bases, with 9 bases between them. The CDR3 sequence is 13 residues long. This clone came up a few times. Its antigen is unknown. Sequenced sample: PBMCs. The sequence was obtained from a male donor in good health and CMV-seropositive. This chain links TRBV10-3 with TRBJ2-5, with a tentative D call TRBD1 (6 bases). The CDR3 spells CAISEQGSETQYF. The CDR3 DNA is TGTGCCATCAGTGAACAGGGTTCAGAGACCCAGTACTTC.